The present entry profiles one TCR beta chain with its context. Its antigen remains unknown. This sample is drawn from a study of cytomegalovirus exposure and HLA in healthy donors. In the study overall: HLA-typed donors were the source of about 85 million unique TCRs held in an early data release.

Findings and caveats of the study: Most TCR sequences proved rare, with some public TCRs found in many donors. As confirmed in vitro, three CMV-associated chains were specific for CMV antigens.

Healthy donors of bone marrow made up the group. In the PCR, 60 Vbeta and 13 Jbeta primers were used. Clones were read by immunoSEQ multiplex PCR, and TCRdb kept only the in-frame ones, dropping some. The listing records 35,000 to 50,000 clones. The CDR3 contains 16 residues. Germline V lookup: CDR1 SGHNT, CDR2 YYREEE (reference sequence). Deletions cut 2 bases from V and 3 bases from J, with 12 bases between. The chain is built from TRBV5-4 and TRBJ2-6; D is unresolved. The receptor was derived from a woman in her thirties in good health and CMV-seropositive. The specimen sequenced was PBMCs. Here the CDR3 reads CASSLSSTGGANVLTF. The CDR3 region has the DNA TGTGCCAGCAGCTTAAGCTCGACGGGTGGGGCCAACGTCCTGACTTTC.